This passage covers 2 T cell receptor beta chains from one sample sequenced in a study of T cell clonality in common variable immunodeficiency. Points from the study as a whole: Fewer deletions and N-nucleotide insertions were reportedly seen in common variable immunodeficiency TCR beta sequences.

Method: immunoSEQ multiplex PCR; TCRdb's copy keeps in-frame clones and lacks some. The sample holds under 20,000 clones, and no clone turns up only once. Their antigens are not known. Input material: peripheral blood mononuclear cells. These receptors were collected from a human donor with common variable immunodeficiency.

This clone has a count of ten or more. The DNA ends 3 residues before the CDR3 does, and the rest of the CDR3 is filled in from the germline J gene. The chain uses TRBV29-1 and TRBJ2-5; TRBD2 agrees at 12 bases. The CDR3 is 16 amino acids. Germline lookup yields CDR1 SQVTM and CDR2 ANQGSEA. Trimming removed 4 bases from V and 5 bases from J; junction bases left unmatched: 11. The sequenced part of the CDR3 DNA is TGCAGCGTTGCACTACAACTAGCGGGGGGTTTCGAGACC. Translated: CSVALQLAGGFET. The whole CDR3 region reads CSVALQLAGGFETQYF.

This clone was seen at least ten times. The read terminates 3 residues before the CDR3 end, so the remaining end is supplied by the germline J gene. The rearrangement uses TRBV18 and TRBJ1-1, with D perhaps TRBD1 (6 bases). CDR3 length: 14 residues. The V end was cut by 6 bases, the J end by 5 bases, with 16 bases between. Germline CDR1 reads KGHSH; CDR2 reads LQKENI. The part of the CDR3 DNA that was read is TGTGCCAGCTCCGCTCACAGGGAAGGAACTGAA. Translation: CASSAHREGTE. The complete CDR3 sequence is CASSAHREGTEAFF.